This TCR beta chain was recorded in a study of T cell responses to AZD1222 COVID-19 vaccine. The study's findings and limits: Just a handful of AZD1222 recipients tested seropositive at baseline.

CDR3 size: 15 residues. The V and J ends lost 10 bases and 4 bases respectively, with 21 bases between them. Germline V gene sequence: CDR1 MDHEN, CDR2 SYDVKM. Regarding this clone: Antigen: not known.

Method: immunoSEQ multiplex PCR; TCRdb's copy keeps in-frame clones and lacks some. This table holds about 88,000 clones, roughly nine tenths found once. The V and J genes are TRBV28 and TRBJ2-3; either TRBD1 or TRBD2 may supply D (5 bases each). Sequenced here: peripheral blood, sampled on day 0 of AZD1222 vaccination. The source is an adult in good health. The CDR3 here is CATTRALRGPDTQYF. The CDR3 DNA reads TGTGCCACCACACGGGCTCTTCGGGGCCCAGATACGCAGTATTTT. The whole variable domain, remainder taken from reference TRBV28 and TRBJ2-3, is DVKVTQSSRYLVKRTGEKVFLECVQDMDHENMFWYRQDPGLGLRLIYFSYDVKMKEKGDIPEGYSVSREKKERFSLILESASTNQTSMYLCATTRALRGPDTQYFGPGTRLTVL.